This T cell receptor (beta chain) was recorded in a study of T cell repertoires in cytomegalovirus infection. The overall study: Signatures in public TCR beta sequences pointed to both CMV infection and matching HLA type.

Concerning this clonotype: The antigen is unknown.

The study, taken as a whole, reports: Ex vivo responses were dominated by HLA-C-restricted CMV-specific TCR beta clonotypes.

TCRdb reprocessed the reads with MiXCR, giving one entry per CDR3 protein. The table has 450,000 to 600,000 distinct CDR3 sequences, approximately 40% seen once. The receptor was isolated from a human donor in good health (CMV status not recorded). Some clones in this sample may be carry-over from other donors' samples. This sample comprised cultured PBMCs, obtained from culture after CMV antigen stimulation.

The DNA for the CDR3 is TGTGCCAGCAGCTTAGGGGAAGGCAGATCTTCACCCCTCCACTTT. It specifies CASSLGEGRSSPLHF. The V call is TRBV7-8, the J call TRBJ1-6; D call uncertain. CDR1 SGHVS and CDR2 FQNEAQ come from the germline V gene. Trimming shortened V by 1 base and J by 9 bases, and 13 bases separated the two germline ends. The CDR3 runs 15 residues. Drawing the rest from reference TRBV7-8 and TRBJ1-6, the complete variable domain is GAGVSQSPRYKVAKRGQDVALRCDPISGHVSLFWYQQALGQGPEFLTYFQNEAQLDKSGLPSDRFFAERPEGSVSTLKIQRTQQEDSAVYLCASSLGEGRSSPLHFGNGTRLTVT.